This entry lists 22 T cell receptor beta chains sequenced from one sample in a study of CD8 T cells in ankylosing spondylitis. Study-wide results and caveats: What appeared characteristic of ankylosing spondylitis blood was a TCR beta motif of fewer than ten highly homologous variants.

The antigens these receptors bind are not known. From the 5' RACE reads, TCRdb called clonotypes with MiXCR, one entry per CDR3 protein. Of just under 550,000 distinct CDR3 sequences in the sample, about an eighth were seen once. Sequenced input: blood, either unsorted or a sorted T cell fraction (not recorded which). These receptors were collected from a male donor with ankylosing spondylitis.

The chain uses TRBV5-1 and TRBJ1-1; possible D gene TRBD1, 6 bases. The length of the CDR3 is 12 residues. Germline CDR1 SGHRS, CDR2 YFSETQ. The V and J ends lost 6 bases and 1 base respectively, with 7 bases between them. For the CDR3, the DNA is TGCGCCAGCAAACAGGGGAACACTGAAGCTTTCTTT. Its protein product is CASKQGNTEAFF.

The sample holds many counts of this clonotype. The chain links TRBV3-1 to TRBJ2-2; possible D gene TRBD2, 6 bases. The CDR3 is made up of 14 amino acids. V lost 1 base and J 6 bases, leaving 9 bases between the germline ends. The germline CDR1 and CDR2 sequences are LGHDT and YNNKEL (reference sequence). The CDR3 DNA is TGTGCCAGCAGCCAAGGGAGACTAGCCGGGGAGCTGTTTTTT. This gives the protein CASSQGRLAGELFF.

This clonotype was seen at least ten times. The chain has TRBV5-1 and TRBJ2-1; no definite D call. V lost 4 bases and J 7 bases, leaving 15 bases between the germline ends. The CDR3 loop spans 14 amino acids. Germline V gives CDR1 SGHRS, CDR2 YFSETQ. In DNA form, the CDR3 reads TGCGCCAGCAGCCTCTGGGCCGGGTCTAATGAGCAGTTCTTC. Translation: CASSLWAGSNEQFF.

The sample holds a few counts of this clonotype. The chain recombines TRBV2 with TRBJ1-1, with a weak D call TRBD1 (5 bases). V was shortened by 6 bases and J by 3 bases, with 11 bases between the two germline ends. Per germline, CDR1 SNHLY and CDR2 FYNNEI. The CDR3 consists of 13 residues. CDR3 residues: CASSKRQHTEAFF. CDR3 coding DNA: TGTGCCAGCAGCAAGAGACAGCACACTGAAGCTTTCTTT.

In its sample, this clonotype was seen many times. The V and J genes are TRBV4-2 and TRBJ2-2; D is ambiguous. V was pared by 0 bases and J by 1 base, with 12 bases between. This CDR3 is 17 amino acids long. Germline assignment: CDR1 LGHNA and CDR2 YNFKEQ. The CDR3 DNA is TGTGCCAGCAGCCAAGATTTCGGCTTACAGAACACCGGGGAGCTGTTTTTT. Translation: CASSQDFGLQNTGELFF.

The DNA for the CDR3 is TGCAGTGCTAGAGATCGGGGGGACAGGGGTCAAGAGACCCAGTACTTC. It yields the protein CSARDRGDRGQETQYF. V and J are TRBV20-1 and TRBJ2-5; the match to TRBD1 covers 10 bases. V dropped 0 bases and J dropped 2; count of bases not matched to a gene: 6. The CDR3 runs 16 residues. Germline V gene data show CDR1 as DFQATT and CDR2 as SNEGSKA (reference sequence).

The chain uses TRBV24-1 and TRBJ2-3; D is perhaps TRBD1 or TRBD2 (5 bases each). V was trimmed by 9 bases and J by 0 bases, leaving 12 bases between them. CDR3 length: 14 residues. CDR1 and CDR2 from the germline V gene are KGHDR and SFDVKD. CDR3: CATGGRTSTDTQYF. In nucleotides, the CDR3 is TGTGCCACCGGGGGACGGACTAGCACAGATACGCAGTATTTT.

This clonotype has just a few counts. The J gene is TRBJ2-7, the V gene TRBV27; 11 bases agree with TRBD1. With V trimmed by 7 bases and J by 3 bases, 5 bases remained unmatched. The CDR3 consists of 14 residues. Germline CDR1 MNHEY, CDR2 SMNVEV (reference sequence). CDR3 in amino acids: CASTQGTGGYEQYF. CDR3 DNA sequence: TGTGCCAGCACGCAGGGGACAGGGGGCTACGAGCAGTACTTC.

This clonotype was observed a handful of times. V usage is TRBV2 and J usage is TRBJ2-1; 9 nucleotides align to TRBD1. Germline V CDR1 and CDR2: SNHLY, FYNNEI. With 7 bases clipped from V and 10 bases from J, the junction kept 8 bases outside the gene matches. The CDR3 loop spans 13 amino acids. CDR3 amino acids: CASTRDRVGEQFF. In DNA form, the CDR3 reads TGTGCCAGCACCAGGGACAGGGTCGGGGAGCAGTTCTTC.

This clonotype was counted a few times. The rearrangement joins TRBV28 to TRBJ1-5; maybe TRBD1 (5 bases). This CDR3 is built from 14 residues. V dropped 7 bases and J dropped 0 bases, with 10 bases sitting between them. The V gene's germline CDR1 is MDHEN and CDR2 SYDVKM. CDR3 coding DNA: TGTGCCAGCACTGACAGAGTTAGCAATCAGCCCCAGCATTTT. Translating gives CASTDRVSNQPQHF.

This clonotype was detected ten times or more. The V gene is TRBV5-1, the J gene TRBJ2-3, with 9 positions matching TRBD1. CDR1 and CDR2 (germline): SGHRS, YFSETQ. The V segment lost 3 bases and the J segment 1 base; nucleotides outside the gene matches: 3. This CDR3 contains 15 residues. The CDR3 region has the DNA TGCGCCAGCAGCTCCCGGACAGGGGGCACAGATACGCAGTATTTT. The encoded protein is CASSSRTGGTDTQYF.

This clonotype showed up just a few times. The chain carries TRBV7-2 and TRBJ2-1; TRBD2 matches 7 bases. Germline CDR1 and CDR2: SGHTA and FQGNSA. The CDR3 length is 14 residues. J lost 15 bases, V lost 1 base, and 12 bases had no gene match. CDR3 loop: CASSLDPSGKGGFF. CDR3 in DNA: TGTGCCAGCAGCTTAGACCCCAGCGGGAAGGGCGGGTTCTTC.

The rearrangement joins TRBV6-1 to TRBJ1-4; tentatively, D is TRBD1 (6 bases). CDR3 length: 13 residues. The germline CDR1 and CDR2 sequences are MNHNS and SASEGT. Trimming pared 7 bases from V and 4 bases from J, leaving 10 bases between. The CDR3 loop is CASMAGVNEKLFF. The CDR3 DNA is TGTGCCAGCATGGCAGGGGTTAATGAAAAACTGTTTTTT.

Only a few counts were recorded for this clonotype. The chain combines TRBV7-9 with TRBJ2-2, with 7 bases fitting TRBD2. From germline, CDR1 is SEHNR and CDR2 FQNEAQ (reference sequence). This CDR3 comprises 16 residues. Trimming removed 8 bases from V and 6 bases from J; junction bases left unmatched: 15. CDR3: CASPPAVLAVPGELFF. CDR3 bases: TGTGCCAGCCCTCCTGCGGTTCTAGCGGTGCCCGGGGAGCTGTTTTTT.

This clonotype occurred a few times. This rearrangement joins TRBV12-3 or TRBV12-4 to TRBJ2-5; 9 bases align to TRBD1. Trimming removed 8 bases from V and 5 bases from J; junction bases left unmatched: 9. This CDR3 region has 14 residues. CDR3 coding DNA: TGTGCCAGCGCTGGGACAGGGCGACCGGAGACCCAGTACTTC. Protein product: CASAGTGRPETQYF.

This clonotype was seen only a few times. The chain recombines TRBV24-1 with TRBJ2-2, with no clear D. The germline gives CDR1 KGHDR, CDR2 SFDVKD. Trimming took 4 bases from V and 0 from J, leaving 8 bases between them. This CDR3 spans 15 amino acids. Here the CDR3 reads CATSDPDTNTGELFF. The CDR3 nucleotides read TGTGCCACCAGTGACCCCGACACGAACACCGGGGAGCTGTTTTTT.

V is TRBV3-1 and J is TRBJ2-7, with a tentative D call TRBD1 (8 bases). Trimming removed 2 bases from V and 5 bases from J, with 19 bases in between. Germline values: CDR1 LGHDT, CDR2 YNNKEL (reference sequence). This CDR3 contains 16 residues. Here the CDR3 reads CASSQLRTGGEHEQYF. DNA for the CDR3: TGTGCCAGCAGCCAACTTCGTACAGGGGGGGAGCACGAGCAGTACTTC.

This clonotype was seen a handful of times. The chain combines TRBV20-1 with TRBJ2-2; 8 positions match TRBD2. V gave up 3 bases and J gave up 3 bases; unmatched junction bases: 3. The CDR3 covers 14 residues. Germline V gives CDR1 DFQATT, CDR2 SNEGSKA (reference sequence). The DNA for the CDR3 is TGCAGTGCTAGCGGGACTAGGGACACCGGGGAGCTGTTTTTT. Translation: CSASGTRDTGELFF.

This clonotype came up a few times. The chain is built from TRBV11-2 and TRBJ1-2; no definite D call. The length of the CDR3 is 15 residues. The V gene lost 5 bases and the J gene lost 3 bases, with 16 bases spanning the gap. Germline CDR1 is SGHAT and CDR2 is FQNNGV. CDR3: CASSRDALVDYGYTF. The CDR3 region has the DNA TGTGCCAGCAGCCGAGACGCCCTGGTGGACTATGGCTACACCTTC.

The CDR3 loop is CASSTEGRGGTDTQYF. CDR3 DNA sequence: TGTGCCAGCAGCACCGAGGGTCGCGGCGGCACAGATACGCAGTATTTT. The rearrangement joins TRBV7-2 to TRBJ2-3, with TRBD2 as a possible D gene (5 bases). This CDR3 has 16 residues. V gave up 5 bases and J gave up 1 base, with 16 bases separating them. Looked up from germline, CDR1 is SGHTA and CDR2 is FQGNSA. The variable domain in full, with the rest retrieved from reference TRBV7-2 and TRBJ2-3, is GAGVSQSPSNKVTEKGKDVELRCDPISGHTALYWYRQSLGQGLEFLIYFQGNSAPDKSGLPSDRFSAERTGGSVSTLTIQRTQQEDSAVYLCASSTEGRGGTDTQYFGPGTRLTVL.

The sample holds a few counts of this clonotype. CDR3 residues: CATGQVNTEAFF. CDR3 in DNA: TGTGCCACCGGACAGGTGAACACTGAAGCTTTCTTT. The chain employs TRBV10-3 and TRBJ1-1, with 7 bases that match TRBD1. Germline CDR1 reads ENHRY; CDR2 reads SYGVKD. This CDR3 region has 12 residues. The V and J ends lost 10 bases and 0 bases, in that order; junction bases with no gene match: 2.

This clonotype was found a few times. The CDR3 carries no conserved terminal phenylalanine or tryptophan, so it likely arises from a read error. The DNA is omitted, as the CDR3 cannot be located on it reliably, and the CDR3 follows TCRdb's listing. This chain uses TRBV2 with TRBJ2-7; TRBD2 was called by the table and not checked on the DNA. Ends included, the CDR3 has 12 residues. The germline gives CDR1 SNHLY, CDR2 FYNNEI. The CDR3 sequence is CASSERALSTID.